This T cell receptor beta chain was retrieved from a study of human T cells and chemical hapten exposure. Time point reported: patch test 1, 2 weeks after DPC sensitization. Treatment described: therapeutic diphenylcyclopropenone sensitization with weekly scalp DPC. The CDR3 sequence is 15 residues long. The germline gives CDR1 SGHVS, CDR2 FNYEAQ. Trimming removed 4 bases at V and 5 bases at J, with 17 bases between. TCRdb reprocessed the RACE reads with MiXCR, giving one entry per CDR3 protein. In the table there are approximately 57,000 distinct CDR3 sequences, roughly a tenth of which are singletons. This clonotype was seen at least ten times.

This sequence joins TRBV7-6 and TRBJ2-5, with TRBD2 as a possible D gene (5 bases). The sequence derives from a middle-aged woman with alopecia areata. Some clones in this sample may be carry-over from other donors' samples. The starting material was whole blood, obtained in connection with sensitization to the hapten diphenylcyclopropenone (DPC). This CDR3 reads CASSWTRGTGETQYF. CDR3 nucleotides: TGTGCCAGCAGCTGGACTCGGGGAACTGGGGAGACCCAGTACTTC.